A single sample gave rise to the 2 T cell receptor beta chains below, sequenced in a study of type 1 and type 2 diabetes patients. The PCR template was genomic DNA. Multiplex PCR with 30 forward and 13 reverse primers amplified the TCR beta CDR3. MiXCR, run by TCRdb on the multiplex PCR reads, gives a single entry per CDR3 protein. Here the sample spans 250,000 to 300,000 distinct CDR3 sequences, roughly 44% being singletons. The sequencing input was peripheral blood mononuclear cells (PBMCs). The receptors derive from a man younger than 30 with type 2 diabetes.

This clonotype was seen a few times. The rearrangement joins TRBV19 to TRBJ2-1; D gene ambiguous. CDR3 length: 12 amino acids. V gave up 2 bases and J gave up 7 bases, with 6 bases separating them. Germline CDR1 LNHDA, CDR2 SQIVND (reference sequence). The CDR3 protein is CASSIYRNEQFF. The CDR3, as DNA: TGTGCCAGTAGTATATATCGAAATGAGCAGTTCTTC.

A few counts support this clonotype. The chain carries TRBV14 and TRBJ2-1; D possibly corresponds to TRBD2 (5 bases). CDR1 and CDR2 from the germline V gene are SGHDN and FVKESK. V gave up 3 bases and J gave up 2 bases, with 11 bases separating them. The CDR3 is made up of 15 amino acids. CDR3 residues: CASSQGESPYNEQFF. CDR3 DNA sequence: TGTGCCAGCAGCCAGGGAGAGTCGCCCTACAATGAGCAGTTCTTC. Full variable domain (remainder filled in from reference TRBV14 and TRBJ2-1): EAGVTQFPSHSVIEKGQTVTLRCDPISGHDNLYWYRRVMGKEIKFLLHFVKESKQDESGMPNNRFLAERTGGTYSTLKVQPAELEDSGVYFCASSQGESPYNEQFFGPGTRLTVL.